Listed below are T cell receptor beta chains from one sample, sequenced in a study of metastatic and nonmetastatic thyroid tumors. TCRdb re-called clones via MiXCR from the PCR reads. The repertoire includes 65,000 or so clones, about 4% of them detected once, and around 20% sits in the top ten. Sequencing used blood. These receptors all come from a female donor with papillary thyroid cancer or a benign thyroid nodule (not recorded which). Some clones in this sample may be carry-over from other donors' samples. Each CDR3 is given with its conserved first and last residue. The order of the fields is D gene, V gene, clone size, J gene, CDR3 DNA, CDR3 protein. A D gene is named only where the DNA matches it firmly. Where a row states a size, it is once, few, many or the class of an expanded clone; other rows omit it.

.	TRBV12-3/TRBV12-4	few	TRBJ2-7	TGTGCCAGTAGTTTCGCGAGATCGGAGCGTGAGGGGTTCGAGCAGTACTTC	CASSFARSEREGFEQYF
TRBD1	TRBV28	few	TRBJ2-2	TGTGCCAGCAGTACGCCCTCAGGGGGCGGTTTTTCCGGGGAGCTGTTTTTT	CASSTPSGGGFSGELFF
TRBD2	TRBV6-2/TRBV6-3	few	TRBJ2-7	TGTGCCAGCAGTCGGACTAGCGGGGGGGAGCAGTACTTC	CASSRTSGGEQYF
TRBD1	TRBV6-9	few	TRBJ2-1	TGTGCCAGCAGTTCGCCCGACAGGGGGGCGGGGCAGTTCTTC	CASSSPDRGAGQFF
.	TRBV20-1	many	TRBJ1-1	TGCAGTGCTAGAGAAGGGGATTCAAACACTGAAGCTTTCTTT	CSAREGDSNTEAFF
.	TRBV27	few	TRBJ2-7	TGTGCCAGCAGATCCGGCGGACCAAATGCCTACGAGCAGTACTTC	CASRSGGPNAYEQYF
.	TRBV15	many	TRBJ1-5	TGTGCCACCAGCAGGCTGGGGAGCCCCTTGGGGCCCCAGCATTTT	CATSRLGSPLGPQHF
TRBD1	TRBV28	.	TRBJ1-1	TGTGCCAGCTGGGACAGCTCGAACACTGAAGCTTTCTTT	CASWDSSNTEAFF
.	TRBV19	.	TRBJ2-2	TGTGCCAGTAGTATCCGCCAGGGGAGCAGCACCGGGGAGCTATTTTTT	CASSIRQGSSTGELFF
TRBD1	TRBV19	many	TRBJ1-2	TGTGCCAGTAGTGCCGGGACAGGGAATTATGGCTACACCTTC	CASSAGTGNYGYTF
TRBD1	TRBV30	many	TRBJ2-5	TGTGCCTGGAGTGCGGGGACAGAAGAGACCCAGTACTTC	CAWSAGTEETQYF
.	TRBV20-1	few	TRBJ1-5	TGCAGTGCTAGAATCGGGTTTCAGCCCCAGCATTTT	CSARIGFQPQHF
.	TRBV3-1	many	TRBJ1-1	TGTGCCAGCAGCCAAGTGGGGGCGGGCCTTGGAGCTTTCTTT	CASSQVGAGLGAFF
TRBD2	TRBV29-1	few	TRBJ2-1	TGCAGCGTTGGCCCGACTAGCCCCCCTATAGTGCAGTTCTTC	CSVGPTSPPIVQFF
.	TRBV9	many	TRBJ2-3	TGTGCCAGCAGCGTAGGGACAGCTAGCACAGATACGCAGTATTTT	CASSVGTASTDTQYF
.	TRBV29-1	many	TRBJ2-3	TGCAGCGTTGAAGGCGGGGGAGGGGGCGCGTCAGATACGCAGTATTTT	CSVEGGGGGASDTQYF
.	TRBV6-5	many	TRBJ2-1	TGTGCCAGCAGTTACAGCAGGGAAAATGAGCAGTTCTTC	CASSYSRENEQFF
.	TRBV30	many	TRBJ2-6	TGTGCCTGGATTGGACCTGGGGCCAACGTCCTGACTTTC	CAWIGPGANVLTF
TRBD1	TRBV20-1	many	TRBJ1-2	TGCAGTGCTAGAGCCGCAGGGGGCCACGATTATGGCTACACCTTC	CSARAAGGHDYGYTF
.	TRBV20-1	.	TRBJ2-7	TGCAGTGCGCGGCGACCGAGGGACCCCTACGAGCAGTACTTC	CSARRPRDPYEQYF
TRBD2	TRBV6-1	.	TRBJ2-1	TGTGCCAGCACTCCACTCAAACTAGCGGAAGGAAATGAGCAGTTCTTC	CASTPLKLAEGNEQFF
TRBD2	TRBV27	many	TRBJ2-1	TGTGCCAGCAGTTACGGGGGGTACAATGAGCAGTTCTTC	CASSYGGYNEQFF
.	TRBV10-3	many	TRBJ1-5	TGTGCCGCCCCGACGGGTAGCAATCAGCCCCAGCATTTT	CAAPTGSNQPQHF
TRBD1	TRBV11-2	.	TRBJ1-2	TGTGCCAGCAGCTTAGTAGGGACAGGGGATGGCTACACCTTC	CASSLVGTGDGYTF
TRBD1	TRBV28	.	TRBJ2-7	TGTGCCAGCAGTCAAAATACAGGGGGCAGCCCAGAGCAGTACTTC	CASSQNTGGSPEQYF
TRBD1	TRBV5-1	.	TRBJ2-2	TGCGCTAGCATCTTGGGACAGCGGAACACCGGGGAGCTGTTTTTT	CASILGQRNTGELFF
.	TRBV20-1	.	TRBJ2-3	TGCAGTGCGACCTCTCATGGGGGAATCACAGATACGCAGTATTTT	CSATSHGGITDTQYF
.	TRBV19	many	TRBJ1-2	TGTGCCAGTAGTATAGAGGCAGAGGATGGCTACACCTTC	CASSIEAEDGYTF